Listed below are T cell receptor beta chains from one sample, sequenced in a study of neurological immune-mediated disorders. Using its own MiXCR run on the 5' RACE reads, TCRdb lists one record per CDR3 protein. The repertoire includes about 74,000 distinct CDR3 sequences, 5.2% of them detected once, and roughly 7% sits in the top ten. The sequenced sample consisted of PBMCs. Every receptor here comes from a young man with multiple sclerosis. Each CDR3 is given with its conserved first and last residue. The D gene is left open where the match is weak. Size values are once, few and many counts, or a class for expanded clones, and some rows have none.

D gene,clone size,J gene,V gene,CDR3 protein,CDR3 DNA
-,many,TRBJ2-7,TRBV15,CATSREGGSRWNEQYF,TGTGCCACCAGCAGAGAGGGCGGATCGAGGTGGAACGAGCAGTACTTC
TRBD1,many,TRBJ1-2,TRBV5-1,CASSLSGTGWDGYTF,TGCGCCAGCAGCCTTTCCGGGACAGGCTGGGATGGCTACACCTTC
TRBD1,-,TRBJ1-6,TRBV20-1,CSARVGGQPNSPLNF,TGCAGTGCTAGAGTTGGGGGACAGCCAAATTCACCCCTCAACTTT
-,many,TRBJ2-7,TRBV12-5,CASGQTGPYEQYF,TGTGCTAGTGGCCAAACCGGCCCATACGAGCAGTACTTC
TRBD1,many,TRBJ2-7,TRBV9,CASSVAGGHTYEQYF,TGTGCCAGCAGCGTAGCAGGGGGCCACACCTACGAGCAGTACTTC
-,-,TRBJ2-7,TRBV2,CASSVWGFYEQYF,TGTGCCAGCAGTGTCTGGGGGTTCTACGAGCAGTACTTC
-,many,TRBJ2-1,TRBV7-2,CASSLVGLLTDPNNEQFF,TGTGCCAGCAGCTTAGTCGGACTCCTGACCGACCCTAACAATGAGCAGTTCTTC
-,-,TRBJ2-1,TRBV12-3/TRBV12-4,CASSATLGRSYNEQFF,TGTGCCAGCAGTGCAACACTAGGCCGCTCCTACAATGAGCAGTTCTTC
-,many,TRBJ2-7,TRBV20-1,CSAARGTSYEQYF,TGCAGTGCGGCGAGGGGTACCTCCTACGAGCAGTACTTC
TRBD1,many,TRBJ2-7,TRBV20-1,CSAPGQGYEQYF,TGCAGTGCACCGGGACAGGGCTACGAGCAGTACTTC
-,-,TRBJ1-2,TRBV6-5,CASSTTPGEANYGYTF,TGTGCCAGCAGTACAACCCCAGGGGAAGCAAACTATGGCTACACCTTC
-,many,TRBJ2-5,TRBV24-1,CATSDLGTQETQYF,TGTGCCACCAGTGATCTGGGGACGCAAGAGACCCAGTACTTC